This T cell receptor beta chain was recorded in a study of T-cell reconstitution after alpha-beta-depleted transplantation in children. Broader study findings: It was surviving recipient T cells and thymic progenitors that gave some patients high TCRbeta diversity at day 60. About two months after transplant, alpha-beta T cells reportedly came from several hundred expanded graft clones. Newly produced T cells mostly accounted for T-cell counts and diversity one year post-transplant.

A remark on this clonotype: The antigen is not known.

Preparation of the TCRbeta library used unique molecular identifiers. TCRdb re-analysed the PCR reads in MiXCR, keeping a single row per CDR3 protein. The table includes about 830,000 distinct CDR3 sequences, roughly 15% detected once. Specimen: PBMCs, mostly from graft donor cells, collected 360 days after TCRalphabeta/CD19-depleted stem cell transplant. This TCR derives from a male patient aged 10 to 17 who had a stem cell transplant for acute lymphoblastic leukemia, so the T cells may come from the graft donor.

The CDR3 loop is CASKLSSLNEQFF. CDR3 bases: TGTGCCAGCAAGCTCTCAAGCCTTAATGAGCAGTTCTTC. The chain has TRBV12-3 or TRBV12-4 and TRBJ2-1; D is unclear. Trimming took off 7 bases at V and 7 bases at J, with 14 bases between the two ends. CDR3 size: 13 residues.